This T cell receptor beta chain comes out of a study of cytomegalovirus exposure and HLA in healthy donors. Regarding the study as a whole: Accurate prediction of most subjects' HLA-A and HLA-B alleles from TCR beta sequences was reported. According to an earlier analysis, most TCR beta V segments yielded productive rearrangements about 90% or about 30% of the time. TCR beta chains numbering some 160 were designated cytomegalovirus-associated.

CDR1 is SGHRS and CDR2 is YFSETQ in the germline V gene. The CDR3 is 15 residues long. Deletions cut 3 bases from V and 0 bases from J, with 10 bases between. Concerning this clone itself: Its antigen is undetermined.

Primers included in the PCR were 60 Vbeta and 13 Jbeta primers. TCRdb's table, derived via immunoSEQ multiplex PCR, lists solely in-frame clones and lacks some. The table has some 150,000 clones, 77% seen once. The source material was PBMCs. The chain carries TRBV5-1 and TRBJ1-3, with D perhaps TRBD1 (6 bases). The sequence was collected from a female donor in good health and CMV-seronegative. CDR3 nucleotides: TGCGCCAGCAGCTCACAGGGATTCTCTGGAAACACCATATATTTT. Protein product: CASSSQGFSGNTIYF.